This T cell receptor (beta chain) was identified during a study of T cell responses to AZD1222 COVID-19 vaccine. The method was immunoSEQ multiplex PCR; TCRdb's version includes in-frame clones alone and lacks a portion of them. The sample contains over 100,000 clones, around 90% of which appear only once. Germline CDR1 is GTSNPN and CDR2 is SVGIG (reference sequence). Trimming cost V 0 bases and J 5 bases, with 8 bases left between them. This CDR3 is built from 12 residues. The genes are TRBV30 and TRBJ2-7; the D is unclear. The TCR was taken from an adult in good health. Sample: peripheral blood, taken on day 0 of AZD1222 vaccination. The CDR3 here is CAWSVVGNEQYF. CDR3 DNA: TGTGCCTGGAGTGTAGTCGGTAACGAGCAGTACTTC.